One sample yielded the 14 T cell receptor beta chains listed below, sequenced in a study of T cells in Graves' hyperthyroidism and ophthalmopathy. Amplified TCR beta CDR3 regions derived from RNA transcripts. First-round RT-PCR of the TCR CDR3 relied on the HTBI primer set. TCRdb re-called the multiplex PCR reads through MiXCR, storing one row per CDR3 protein. The table includes a few hundred thousand distinct CDR3 sequences, about 15% detected once. Sequenced material: blood. The origin of the receptors is a woman in her thirties with Graves' hyperthyroidism.

This clonotype showed up many times. The chain has TRBV27 and TRBJ2-7; 9 nucleotides align to TRBD2. Per germline, CDR1 MNHEY and CDR2 SMNVEV (reference sequence). The CDR3 has 15 amino acids. V was clipped by 0 bases and J by 4 bases; unmatched bases: 4. In nucleotides, the CDR3 is TGTGCCAGCAGTTTATCGACTAGCGGAGGGTACGAGCAGTACTTC. The encoded protein is CASSLSTSGGYEQYF.

The sample holds many counts of this clonotype. This sequence joins TRBV28 and TRBJ2-7; D unclear. Trimming removed 4 bases at V and 8 bases at J, with 27 bases between. This CDR3 has 17 amino acids. From germline, CDR1 is MDHEN and CDR2 SYDVKM. CDR3 in DNA: TGTGCCAGCAGTTACCGCCAGCCCCCGGCTCTCCACATGCAGCAGTACTTC. This sequence encodes CASSYRQPPALHMQQYF.

This clonotype has only a few counts. The chain carries TRBV6-1 and TRBJ2-7; TRBD1 is a possible D gene (6 bases). Germline V gene data show CDR1 as MNHNS and CDR2 as SASEGT. V lost 6 bases, J lost 3 bases, and 18 bases lay in between. This CDR3 is 15 amino acids long. The CDR3 region has the DNA TGTGCCAGCAGCCCCTCCCCCAGGGGCTACTACGAGCAGTACTTC. The encoded protein is CASSPSPRGYYEQYF.

J is TRBJ1-2 and V is TRBV28; D unresolved. V was pared by 6 bases and J by 0 bases, with 8 bases between. Germline assignment: CDR1 MDHEN and CDR2 SYDVKM. The CDR3 spans 13 residues. CDR3 nucleotides: TGTGCCAGCAGCTGGAGAGCTAACTATGGCTACACCTTC. This sequence encodes CASSWRANYGYTF.

This chain uses TRBV24-1 with TRBJ2-2; 11 nucleotides agree with TRBD1. This CDR3 is built from 15 residues. Germline CDR1 is KGHDR and CDR2 is SFDVKD. Unmatched junction bases numbered 4, after V lost 6 bases and J lost 5 bases. The CDR3 bases are TGTGCCACCAGTAGAGGACAGGGGGCGACCGGGGAGCTGTTTTTT. Protein: CATSRGQGATGELFF.

This clonotype was seen at least ten times. The chain carries TRBV3-1 and TRBJ1-2; D unclear. Germline values: CDR1 LGHDT, CDR2 YNNKEL (reference sequence). The V gene lost 0 bases and the J gene lost 7 bases, with 12 bases spanning the gap. CDR3 length: 14 amino acids. In DNA form, the CDR3 reads TGTGCCAGCAGCCAAGATTACCGGGGAGGTGGCTACACCTTC. This translates into CASSQDYRGGGYTF.

The table lists this clonotype with many counts. The chain is built from TRBV11-2 and TRBJ2-2; D perhaps matches TRBD1 (6 bases). Germline CDR1 is SGHAT and CDR2 is FQNNGV. This CDR3 comprises 14 residues. The V and J ends lost 2 bases and 6 bases respectively, with 10 bases between them. In nucleotides, the CDR3 is TGTGCCAGCAGCTTACAGGGGTTCGCCGGGGAGCTGTTTTTT. It encodes CASSLQGFAGELFF.

There are many counts of this clonotype. The chain employs TRBV28 and TRBJ2-1; unclear D gene. Germline CDR1 and CDR2: MDHEN and SYDVKM. V was shortened by 5 bases and J by 2 bases, with 10 bases between the two germline ends. The CDR3 is 14 amino acids. The CDR3 nucleotides are TGTGCCAGCAGTCCGACGGGCGCCTACAATGAGCAGTTCTTC. Its translation: CASSPTGAYNEQFF.

The table lists this clonotype with many counts. A read error may produce the germline difference seen at one junction end. V gene TRBV11-2 combines with J gene TRBJ2-3; unclear D gene. Per germline, CDR1 SGHAT and CDR2 FQNNGV. CDR3 length equals 18 residues. CDR3 nucleotide sequence: TGTGCCAGCAACTTAGATGCATACGCGGTTCTCTTGGCAGATACGCAGTATTTT. Encoded protein: CASNLDAYAVLLADTQYF.

This clonotype has more than one count but fewer than ten. The chain carries TRBV29-1 and TRBJ1-5; D may be TRBD1 (6 bases). The CDR3 has 13 residues. Trimming took 5 bases from V and 5 from J, leaving 13 bases between them. CDR1 and CDR2 from the germline V gene are SQVTM and ANQGSEA. The CDR3 DNA reads as TGCAGCGTTAGGAGGGGGGCGGATCAGCCCCAGCATTTT. This sequence encodes CSVRRGADQPQHF.

This clonotype was picked up many times. V is TRBV28 and J is TRBJ2-5, with D unresolved. This CDR3 region has 16 residues. Germline loops: CDR1 MDHEN, CDR2 SYDVKM. V lost 2 bases to trimming and J lost 5 bases, with 18 bases between them. CDR3 residues: CASSLILPSTAETQYF. DNA for the CDR3: TGTGCCAGCAGTTTAATCCTCCCTTCTACCGCGGAGACCCAGTACTTC.

The genes are TRBV5-1 and TRBJ1-5, with 9 nucleotides matching TRBD1. The CDR3 totals 19 residues. V lost 4 bases, J lost 0 bases, and 14 bases stayed unmatched. Germline-derived CDR1 and CDR2 are SGHRS and YFSETQ. DNA for the CDR3: TGCGCCAGCAGCCCCACAACCGGGACAGGGAGGGATAGCAATCAGCCCCAGCATTTT. Protein sequence: CASSPTTGTGRDSNQPQHF.

This clonotype was recorded a few times. The germline gene is not matched at one end of the junction; a read error may be the cause. V and J are TRBV13 and TRBJ2-7; 7 bases fit TRBD2. The CDR3 has 13 amino acids. Germline CDR1 is PRHDT and CDR2 is FYEKMQ (reference sequence). CDR3 in amino acids: CASRSRGSPSSHF. CDR3 sequence (DNA): TGTGCCAGCAGGAGCCGCGGGAGCCCAAGCAGCCACTTC.

In nucleotides, the CDR3 is TGTGCCAGTAGAACCGGGTCCCCGGGGGAGACCCAGTACTTC. Translated: CASRTGSPGETQYF. The rearrangement joins TRBV19 to TRBJ2-5; weak D call: TRBD2 (5 bases). This CDR3 contains 14 residues. Per the germline V gene, CDR1 is LNHDA and CDR2 is SQIVND (reference sequence). V was trimmed by 6 bases and J by 5 bases, leaving 16 bases between them.